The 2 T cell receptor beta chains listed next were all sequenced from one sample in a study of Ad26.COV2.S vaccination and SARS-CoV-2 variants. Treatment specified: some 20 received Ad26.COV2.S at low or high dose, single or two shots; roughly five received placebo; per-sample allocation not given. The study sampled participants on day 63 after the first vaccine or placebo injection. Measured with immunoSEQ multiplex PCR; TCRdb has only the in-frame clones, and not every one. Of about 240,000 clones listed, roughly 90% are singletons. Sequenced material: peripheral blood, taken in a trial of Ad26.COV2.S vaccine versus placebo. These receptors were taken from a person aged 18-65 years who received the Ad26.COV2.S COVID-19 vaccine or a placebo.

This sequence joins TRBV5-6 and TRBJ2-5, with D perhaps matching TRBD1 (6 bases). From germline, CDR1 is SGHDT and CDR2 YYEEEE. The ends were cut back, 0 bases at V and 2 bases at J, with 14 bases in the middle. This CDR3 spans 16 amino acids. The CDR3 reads CASSLGPRGAQETQYF. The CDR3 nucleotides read TGTGCCAGCAGCTTGGGTCCCAGGGGCGCACAAGAGACCCAGTACTTC.

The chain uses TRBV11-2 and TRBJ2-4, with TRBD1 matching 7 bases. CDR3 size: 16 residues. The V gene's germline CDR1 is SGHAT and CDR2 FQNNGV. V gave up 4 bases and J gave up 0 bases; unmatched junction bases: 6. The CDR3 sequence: CASSSVDRLAKNIQYF. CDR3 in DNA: TGTGCCAGCAGCTCGGTGGACAGGCTAGCCAAAAACATTCAGTACTTC. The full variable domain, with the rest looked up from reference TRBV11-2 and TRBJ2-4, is EAGVAQSPRYKIIEKRQSVAFWCNPISGHATLYWYQQILGQGPKLLIQFQNNGVVDDSQLPKDRFSAERLKGVDSTLKIQPAKLEDSAVYLCASSSVDRLAKNIQYFGAGTRLSVL.